The source of this T cell receptor beta chain is a study of blood T cells in healthy people across ages. Points on this clonotype: Its antigen is still unknown.

Every sample yielded at least 6.5 million isolated PBMCs. It was with a sample-barcoded 5' primer and a J-beta primer mix that a second PCR of about 6 to 12 cycles was run. Each CDR3 protein gets one entry after TCRdb re-called the 5' RACE reads with MiXCR. The sample has over 600,000 distinct CDR3 sequences, about 46% seen once; the top ten hold 15% to 20%. The study's findings and limits: While age rose, TCR beta diversity per million T cells dropped in a roughly linear way.

V dropped 6 bases and J dropped 4 bases, with 13 bases sitting between them. Germline V gene data show CDR1 as SQVTM and CDR2 as ANQGSEA. The CDR3 sequence is 12 residues long. The J gene is TRBJ2-7, the V gene TRBV29-1, with D perhaps matching TRBD2 (5 bases). Source material: blood. The sequence came from a man at least 80 years old in good health. The CDR3 sequence: CSVGVPGYEQYF. CDR3 nucleotide sequence: TGCAGCGTGGGAGTCCCGGGGTACGAGCAGTACTTC.